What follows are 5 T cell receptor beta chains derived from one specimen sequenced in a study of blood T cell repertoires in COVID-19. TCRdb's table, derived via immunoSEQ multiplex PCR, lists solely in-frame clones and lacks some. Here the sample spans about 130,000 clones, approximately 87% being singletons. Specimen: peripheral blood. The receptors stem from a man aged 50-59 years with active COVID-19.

The CDR3 sequence is CASSDQHTSTEAFF. For the CDR3, the DNA is TGTGCCAGCAGTGACCAACATACATCCACTGAAGCTTTCTTT. This rearrangement joins TRBV2 to TRBJ1-1, with D hard to call. This CDR3 region has 14 residues. Germline V gene sequence: CDR1 SNHLY, CDR2 FYNNEI. With 3 bases removed from V and 4 bases from J, the gap between germline ends came to 12 bases.

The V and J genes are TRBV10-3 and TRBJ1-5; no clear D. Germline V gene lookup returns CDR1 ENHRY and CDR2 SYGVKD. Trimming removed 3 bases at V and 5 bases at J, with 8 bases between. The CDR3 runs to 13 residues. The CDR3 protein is CAISEQPDQPQHF. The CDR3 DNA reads TGTGCCATCAGTGAACAGCCAGATCAGCCCCAGCATTTT.

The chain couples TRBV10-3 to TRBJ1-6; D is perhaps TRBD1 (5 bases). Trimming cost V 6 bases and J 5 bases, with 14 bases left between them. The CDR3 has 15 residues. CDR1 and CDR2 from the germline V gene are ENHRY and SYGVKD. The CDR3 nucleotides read TGTGCCATCAGCGGGGGAGGGTACAATAATTCACCCCTCCACTTT. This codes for CAISGGGYNNSPLHF.

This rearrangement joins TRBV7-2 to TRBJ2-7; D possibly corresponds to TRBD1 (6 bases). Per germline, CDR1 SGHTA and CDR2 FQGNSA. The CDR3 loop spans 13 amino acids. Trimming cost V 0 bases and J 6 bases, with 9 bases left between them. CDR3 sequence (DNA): TGTGCCAGCAGCTTAGCAACAGGGCTCGAGCAGTACTTC. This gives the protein CASSLATGLEQYF.

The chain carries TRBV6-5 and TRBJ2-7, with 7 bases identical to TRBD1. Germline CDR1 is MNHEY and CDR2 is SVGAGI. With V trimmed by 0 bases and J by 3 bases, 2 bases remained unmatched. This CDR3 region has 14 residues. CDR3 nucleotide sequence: TGTGCCAGCAGTTACTCGACAGGGCGCTACGAGCAGTACTTC. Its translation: CASSYSTGRYEQYF.